In its sample, the clone carrying this T cell receptor beta chain was seen a few times. The data belong to a study of blood T cells in healthy people across ages. The CDR3 consists of 13 residues. With 2 bases removed from V and 4 bases from J, the gap between germline ends came to 8 bases. The germline CDR1 and CDR2 sequences are MNHEY and SVGAGI. The authors ran a second PCR of roughly 6 to 11 cycles using a sample-barcoded 5' primer and a J-beta primer mix. TCRdb re-derived calls from the 5' RACE reads in MiXCR, one entry per CDR3 protein. The sample lists 710,000 or so distinct CDR3 sequences, 22% seen once, with roughly a fifth in the top ten.

This receptor was taken from a man aged 65 to 79 in good health. The sample consisted of blood. The V call is TRBV6-5, the J call TRBJ2-5; a possible D gene is TRBD2 (5 bases). The CDR3 is CASSYPGIETQYF. DNA of the CDR3: TGTGCCAGCAGTTACCCGGGGATAGAGACCCAGTACTTC.